The source of this TCR beta chain is a study of blood T cell repertoires in COVID-19. Per the original data handling: Estimates of nucleated cell counts were drawn from the amplification of reference gene primers. Sequencing used immunoSEQ multiplex PCR; TCRdb keeps in-frame clones, though not all of them. For V, J and clone size, that table is used; D and trimming come from the DNA. The sample holds fewer than 400,000 clones, over 85% seen once. V dropped 4 bases and J dropped 3 bases, with 19 bases sitting between them. The CDR3 runs 16 residues. Germline V gene sequence: CDR1 SGHDT, CDR2 YYEEEE. The V call is TRBV5-6, the J call TRBJ1-1; D not resolved. Material: PBMCs or T cells enriched from blood (not recorded which). The sequence derives from a woman younger than 45 who had recovered from COVID-19. The CDR3 is CASSPTRLVRDTEAFF. In DNA form, the CDR3 reads TGTGCCAGCAGCCCCACTCGACTAGTTAGGGACACTGAAGCTTTCTTT.